This TCR beta chain came from a study of T cells in Graves' hyperthyroidism and ophthalmopathy. Study background: Before any treatment, at initial diagnosis, peripheral blood was collected.

With 8 bases clipped from V and 1 base from J, the junction kept 12 bases outside the gene matches. The CDR3 has 17 residues. Germline CDR1 is MNHEY and CDR2 is SVGEGT. This clonotype was seen repeatedly, ten times or more. Antigen: not known. Amplified regions were TCR beta CDR3 sequences from RNA transcripts. An initial round of RT-PCR targeting the TCR CDR3 relied on the HTBI primer set. A single record per CDR3 protein comes from TCRdb applying MiXCR to the multiplex PCR reads. The sample records about 740,000 distinct CDR3 sequences, 14% being singletons. Study-wide findings and caveats: In blood, most of the thyroid clonotypes expanded above 0.001 were also present. Stable hyperthyroidism was told apart from ophthalmopathy by a model built on 13 V-J features.

Aged 18 to 65, the patients had hyperthyroidism that was newly diagnosed and had lasted under 2 months. The chain employs TRBV6-2 or TRBV6-3 and TRBJ2-7; TRBD2 aligns across 12 bases. This sequence was found in a woman under 30 with Graves' hyperthyroidism. Source material: blood. The chain's CDR3 is CASAARKGLAGSYEQYF. DNA of the CDR3: TGTGCCAGCGCTGCCAGGAAAGGACTAGCGGGATCCTACGAGCAGTACTTC.